The next 9 T cell receptor beta chains were all read from a single sample in a study of early T cells in non-severe SARS-CoV-2 infection. Each CDR3 protein gets one entry after TCRdb re-called the 5' RACE reads with MiXCR. The sample has some 48,000 distinct CDR3 sequences, about 12% seen once. Sequencing was done on a sample of whole blood. These receptor sequences come from an adult who was a healthcare worker with PCR-confirmed SARS-CoV-2 infection or an uninfected control (not recorded which).

This clonotype was detected many times. The chain has TRBV29-1 and TRBJ1-2, with 8 bases aligning to TRBD1. Germline CDR1 SQVTM, CDR2 ANQGSEA. CDR3 length equals 13 residues. The ends lost 5 bases at V and 1 base at J; junction bases unmatched: 3. The CDR3 is CSVQGQDNYGYTF. Here the CDR3 DNA reads TGCAGCGTTCAGGGACAGGATAACTATGGCTACACCTTC.

This clonotype was found many times. The rearrangement joins TRBV7-2 to TRBJ2-3, with TRBD2 matching over 11 bases. V lost 0 bases to trimming and J lost 1 base; unmatched junction nucleotides: 3. Germline V gene sequence: CDR1 SGHTA, CDR2 FQGNSA. The CDR3 extends over 17 amino acids. The CDR3 sequence: CASSLAGTSGRTDTQYF. The DNA of the CDR3 is TGTGCCAGCAGCTTAGCAGGGACTAGCGGCCGCACAGATACGCAGTATTTT.

In its sample, this clonotype ranks as large. CDR3 amino acids: CASTLGASSYNEQFF. CDR3 bases: TGTGCCAGCACTCTAGGGGCGAGCTCCTACAATGAGCAGTTCTTC. This rearrangement joins TRBV2 to TRBJ2-1; a weak D match, TRBD1 (5 bases). Germline assignment: CDR1 SNHLY and CDR2 FYNNEI. Trimming shortened V by 7 bases and J by 0 bases, and 13 bases separated the two germline ends. The length of the CDR3 is 15 residues.

The chain recombines TRBV20-1 with TRBJ2-1; 14 nucleotides agree with TRBD2. Germline assignment: CDR1 DFQATT and CDR2 SNEGSKA (reference sequence). This CDR3 has 16 amino acids. V trimming: 0 bases; J trimming: 7 bases; junction bases outside the gene matches: 5. Here the CDR3 reads CSARDTGLAGANEQFF. As DNA, the CDR3 is TGCAGTGCTAGAGATACGGGACTAGCGGGAGCAAATGAGCAGTTCTTC.

The chain links TRBV5-1 to TRBJ2-2; D unresolved. This CDR3 has 13 amino acids. CDR1 SGHRS and CDR2 YFSETQ come from the germline V gene. V dropped 4 bases and J dropped 4 bases, with 8 bases sitting between them. This CDR3 is CASSQSRTGELFF. In DNA, the CDR3 is TGCGCCAGCAGCCAGAGCCGCACCGGGGAGCTGTTTTTT.

This clonotype has a count of ten or more. V is TRBV7-2 and J is TRBJ2-7; maybe TRBD2 (5 bases). Germline-derived CDR1 and CDR2 are SGHTA and FQGNSA. The CDR3 has 14 residues. V lost 3 bases and J lost 4, with 13 bases in between. CDR3 sequence (DNA): TGTGCCAGCAGCTTCGACCGGGAACTATACGAGCAGTACTTC. Residues: CASSFDRELYEQYF.

This clonotype has ten or more counts. This rearrangement joins TRBV4-1 to TRBJ1-3, with D possibly matching TRBD1 (5 bases). The CDR3 totals 17 residues. Deletions cut 0 bases from V and 0 bases from J, with 12 bases between. Germline V gene sequence: CDR1 MGHRA, CDR2 YSYEKL. The chain's CDR3 is CASSQDSGDSSGNTIYF. The CDR3 nucleotides are TGCGCCAGCAGCCAAGATTCAGGTGACAGCTCTGGAAACACCATATATTTT.

This clonotype appeared many times. J is TRBJ2-7 and V is TRBV28; 10 bases are shared with TRBD1. CDR1 and CDR2 from the germline V gene are MDHEN and SYDVKM. J gave up 2 bases and V 5 bases, and 3 bases lay outside the gene matches. There are 14 residues in the CDR3. The CDR3 loop is CASSNDRGPYEQYF. DNA of the CDR3: TGTGCCAGCAGTAATGACAGGGGGCCCTACGAGCAGTACTTC.

Worth noting for this clonotype: A junction boundary mismatches the germline segment, possibly from a read error. The V call is TRBV15, the J call TRBJ2-1, with 10 bases identical to TRBD2. CDR3 length: 16 residues. Germline-derived CDR1 and CDR2 are LNHNV and YYDKDF (reference sequence). CDR3 sequence: CATSGELAGYYNEQFF. The DNA for the CDR3 is TGTGCCACCAGCGGAGAACTAGCGGGGTACTACAATGAGCAGTTCTTC.